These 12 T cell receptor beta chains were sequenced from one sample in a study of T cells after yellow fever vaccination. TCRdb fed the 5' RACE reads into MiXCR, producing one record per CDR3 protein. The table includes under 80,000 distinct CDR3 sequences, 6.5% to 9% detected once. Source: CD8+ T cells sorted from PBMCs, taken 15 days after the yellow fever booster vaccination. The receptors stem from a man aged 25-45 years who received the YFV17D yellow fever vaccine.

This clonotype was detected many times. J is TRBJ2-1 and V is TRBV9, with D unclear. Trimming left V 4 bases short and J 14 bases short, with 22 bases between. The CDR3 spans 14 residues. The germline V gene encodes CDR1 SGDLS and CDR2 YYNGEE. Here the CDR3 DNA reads TGTGCCAGCAGCTCCAGTCTGGCCCCGGTGGTGGAGTTCTTC. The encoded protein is CASSSSLAPVVEFF.

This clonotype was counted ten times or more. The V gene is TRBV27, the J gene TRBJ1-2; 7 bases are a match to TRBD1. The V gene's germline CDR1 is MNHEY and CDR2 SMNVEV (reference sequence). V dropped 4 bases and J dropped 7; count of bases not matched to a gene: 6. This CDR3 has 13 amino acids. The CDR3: CASSSQGSAGYTF. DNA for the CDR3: TGTGCCAGCAGTTCACAGGGGTCGGCTGGCTACACCTTC.

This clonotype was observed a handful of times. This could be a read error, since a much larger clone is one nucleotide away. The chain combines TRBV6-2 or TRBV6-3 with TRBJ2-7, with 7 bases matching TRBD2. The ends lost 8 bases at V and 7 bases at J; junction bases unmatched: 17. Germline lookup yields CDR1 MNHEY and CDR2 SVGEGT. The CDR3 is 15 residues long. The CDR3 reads CASATDGGVSREQYF. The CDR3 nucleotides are TGTGCCAGCGCCACGGATGGGGGGGTGTCTCGGGAGCAGTACTTC.

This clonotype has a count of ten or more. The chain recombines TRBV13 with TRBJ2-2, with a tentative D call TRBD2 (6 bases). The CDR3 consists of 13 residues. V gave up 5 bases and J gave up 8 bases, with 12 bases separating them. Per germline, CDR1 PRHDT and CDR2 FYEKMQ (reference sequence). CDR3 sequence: CASSPGGKGELFF. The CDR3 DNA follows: TGTGCCAGCAGCCCTGGGGGGAAGGGGGAGCTGTTTTTT.

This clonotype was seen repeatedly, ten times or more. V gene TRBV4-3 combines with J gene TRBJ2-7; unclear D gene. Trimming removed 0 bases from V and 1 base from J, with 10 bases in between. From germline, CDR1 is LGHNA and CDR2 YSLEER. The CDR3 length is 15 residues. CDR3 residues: CASSQDMRTSYEQYF. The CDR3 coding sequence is TGCGCCAGCAGCCAAGATATGCGGACGTCCTACGAGCAGTACTTC.

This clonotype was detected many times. CDR3 DNA sequence: TGTGCCAGCAGCAAAGTGACAGGGAAGGTCAGTGGGAGCAATGAGCAGTTCTTC. Residues: CASSKVTGKVSGSNEQFF. This chain joins TRBV21-1 and TRBJ2-1; the table gives TRBD1 as D, unverified against the DNA. TRBV21-1 is termed a pseudogene. CDR3 length equals 18 residues.

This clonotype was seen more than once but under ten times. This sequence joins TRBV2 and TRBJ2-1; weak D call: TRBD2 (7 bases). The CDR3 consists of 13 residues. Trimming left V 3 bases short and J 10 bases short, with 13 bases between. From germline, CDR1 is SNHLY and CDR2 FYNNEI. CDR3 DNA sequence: TGTGCCAGCAGTGATTGGGGGGGGCGCGAGCAGTTCTTC. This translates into CASSDWGGREQFF.

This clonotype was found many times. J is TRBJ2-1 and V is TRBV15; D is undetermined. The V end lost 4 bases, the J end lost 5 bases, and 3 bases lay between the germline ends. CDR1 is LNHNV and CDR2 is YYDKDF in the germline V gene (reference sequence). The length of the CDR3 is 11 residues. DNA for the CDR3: TGTGCCACCAGCAAGGACAATGAGCAGTTCTTC. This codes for CATSKDNEQFF.

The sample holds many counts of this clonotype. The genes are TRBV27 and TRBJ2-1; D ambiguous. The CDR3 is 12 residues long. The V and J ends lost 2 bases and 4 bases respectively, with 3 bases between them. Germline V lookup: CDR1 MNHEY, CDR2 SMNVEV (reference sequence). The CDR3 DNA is TGTGCCAGCAGTTTACAGTACAATGAGCAGTTCTTC. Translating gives CASSLQYNEQFF.

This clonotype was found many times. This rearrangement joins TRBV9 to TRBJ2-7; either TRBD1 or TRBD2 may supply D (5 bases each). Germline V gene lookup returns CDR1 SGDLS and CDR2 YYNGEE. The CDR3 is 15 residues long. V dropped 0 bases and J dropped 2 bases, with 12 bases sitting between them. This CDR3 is CASSVDWGNTYEQYF. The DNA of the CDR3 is TGTGCCAGCAGCGTAGATTGGGGGAATACCTACGAGCAGTACTTC.

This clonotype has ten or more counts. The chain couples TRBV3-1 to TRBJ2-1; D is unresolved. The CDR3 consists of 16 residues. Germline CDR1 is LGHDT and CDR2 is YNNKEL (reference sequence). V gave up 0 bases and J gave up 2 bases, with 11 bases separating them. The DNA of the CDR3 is TGTGCCAGCAGCCAAGATGTGGGTGGCGCCTACAATGAGCAGTTCTTC. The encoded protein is CASSQDVGGAYNEQFF.

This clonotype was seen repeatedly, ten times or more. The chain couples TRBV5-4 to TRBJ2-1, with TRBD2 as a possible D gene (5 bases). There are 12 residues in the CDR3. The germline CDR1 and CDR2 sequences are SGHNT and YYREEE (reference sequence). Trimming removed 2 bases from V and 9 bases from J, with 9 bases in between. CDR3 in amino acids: CASSFGEGEQFF. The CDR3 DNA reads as TGTGCCAGCAGCTTTGGTGAGGGTGAGCAGTTCTTC.